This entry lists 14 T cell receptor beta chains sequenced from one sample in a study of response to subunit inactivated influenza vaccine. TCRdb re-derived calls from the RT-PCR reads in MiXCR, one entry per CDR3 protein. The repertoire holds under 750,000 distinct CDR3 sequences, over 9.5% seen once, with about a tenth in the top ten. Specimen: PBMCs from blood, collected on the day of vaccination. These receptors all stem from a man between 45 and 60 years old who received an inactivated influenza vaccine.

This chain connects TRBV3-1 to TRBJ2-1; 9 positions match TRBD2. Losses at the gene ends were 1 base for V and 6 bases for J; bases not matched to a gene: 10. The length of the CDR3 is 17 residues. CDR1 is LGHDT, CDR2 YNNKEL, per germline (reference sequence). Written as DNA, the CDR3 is TGTGCCAGCAGCCAAGCCCAAGCCAGCGGGAGGACCAATGAGCAGTTCTTC. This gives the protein CASSQAQASGRTNEQFF.

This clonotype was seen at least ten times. This CDR3 is CASSRQGSTNEKLFF. CDR3 nucleotides: TGTGCCAGCAGCAGACAGGGGTCAACTAATGAAAAACTGTTTTTT. The chain combines TRBV9 with TRBJ1-4, with TRBD1 identical over 8 bases. Per germline, CDR1 SGDLS and CDR2 YYNGEE. The CDR3 loop spans 15 amino acids. V lost 4 bases to trimming and J lost 0 bases; unmatched junction nucleotides: 2.

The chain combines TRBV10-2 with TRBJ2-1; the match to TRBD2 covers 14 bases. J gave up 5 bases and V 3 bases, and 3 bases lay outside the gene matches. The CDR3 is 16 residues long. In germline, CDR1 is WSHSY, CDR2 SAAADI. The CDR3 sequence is CASSDRTSGGNNEQFF. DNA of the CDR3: TGCGCCAGCAGTGACCGGACTAGCGGGGGGAACAATGAGCAGTTCTTC.

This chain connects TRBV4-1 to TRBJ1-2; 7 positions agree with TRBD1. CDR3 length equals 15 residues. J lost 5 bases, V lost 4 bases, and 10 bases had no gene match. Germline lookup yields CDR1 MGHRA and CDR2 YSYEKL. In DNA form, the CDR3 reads TGCGCCAGCAGCCCTAGGGACAGCAGGTCATATGGCTACACCTTC. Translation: CASSPRDSRSYGYTF.

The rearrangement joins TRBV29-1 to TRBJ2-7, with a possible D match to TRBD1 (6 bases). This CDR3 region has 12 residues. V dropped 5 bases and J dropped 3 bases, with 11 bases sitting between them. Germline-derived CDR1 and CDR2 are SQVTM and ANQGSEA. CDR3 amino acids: CSVLDSFYEQYF. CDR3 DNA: TGCAGCGTTCTGGACAGTTTCTACGAGCAGTACTTC.

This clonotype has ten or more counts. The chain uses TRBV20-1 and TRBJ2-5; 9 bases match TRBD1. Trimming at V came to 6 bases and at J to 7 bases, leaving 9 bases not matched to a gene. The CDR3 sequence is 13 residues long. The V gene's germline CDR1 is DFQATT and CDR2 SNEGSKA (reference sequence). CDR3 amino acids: CSAPTGGLRTQYF. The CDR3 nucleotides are TGCAGTGCGCCAACAGGGGGCTTACGGACCCAGTACTTC.

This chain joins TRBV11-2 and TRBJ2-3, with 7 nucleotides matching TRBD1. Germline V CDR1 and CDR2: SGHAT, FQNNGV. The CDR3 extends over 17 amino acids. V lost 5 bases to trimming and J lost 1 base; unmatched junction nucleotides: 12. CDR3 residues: CASSARRDSPRTDTQYF. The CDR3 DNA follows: TGTGCCAGCAGCGCCCGCCGGGACAGCCCCCGCACAGATACGCAGTATTTT.

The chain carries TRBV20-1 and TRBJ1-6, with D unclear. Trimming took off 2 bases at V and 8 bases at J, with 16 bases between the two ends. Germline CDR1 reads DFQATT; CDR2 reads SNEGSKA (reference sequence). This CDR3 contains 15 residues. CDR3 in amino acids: CSARPTVRSDSPLHF. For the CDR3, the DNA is TGCAGTGCTAGACCAACGGTGAGAAGCGATTCACCCCTCCACTTT.

CDR3 loop: CASSLLRGPEHGYTF. Written as DNA, the CDR3 is TGTGCCAGCAGCCTTTTACGGGGGCCCGAACATGGCTACACCTTC. V gene TRBV3-1 combines with J gene TRBJ1-2; TRBD1 is a possible D gene (6 bases). This CDR3 is built from 15 residues. V was shortened by 4 bases and J by 6 bases, with 18 bases between the two germline ends. Germline CDR1 reads LGHDT; CDR2 reads YNNKEL (reference sequence). Looking up the rest from reference TRBV3-1 and TRBJ1-2 gives the full variable domain: DTAVSQTPKYLVTQMGNDKSIKCEQNLGHDTMYWYKQDSKKFLKIMFSYNNKELIINETVPNRFSPKSPDKAHLNLHINSLELGDSAVYFCASSLLRGPEHGYTFGSGTRLTVV.

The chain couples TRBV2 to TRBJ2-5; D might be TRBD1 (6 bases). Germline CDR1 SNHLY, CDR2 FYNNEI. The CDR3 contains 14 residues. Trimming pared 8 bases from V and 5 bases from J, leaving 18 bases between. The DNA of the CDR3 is TGTGCCAGCCTCCGTGGGGGCAGCGTGGAGACCCAGTACTTC. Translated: CASLRGGSVETQYF. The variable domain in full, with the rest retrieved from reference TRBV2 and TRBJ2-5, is EPEVTQTPSHQVTQMGQEVILRCVPISNHLYFYWYRQILGQKVEFLVSFYNNEISEKSEIFDDQFSVERPDGSNFTLKIRSTKLEDSAMYFCASLRGGSVETQYFGPGTRLLVL.

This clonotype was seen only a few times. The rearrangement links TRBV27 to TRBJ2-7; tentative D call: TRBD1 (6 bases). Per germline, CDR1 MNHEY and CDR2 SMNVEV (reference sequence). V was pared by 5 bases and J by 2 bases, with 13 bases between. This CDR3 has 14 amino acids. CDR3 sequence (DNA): TGTGCCAGCAGTCCCTACAGGGTACCCTACGAGCAGTACTTC. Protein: CASSPYRVPYEQYF.

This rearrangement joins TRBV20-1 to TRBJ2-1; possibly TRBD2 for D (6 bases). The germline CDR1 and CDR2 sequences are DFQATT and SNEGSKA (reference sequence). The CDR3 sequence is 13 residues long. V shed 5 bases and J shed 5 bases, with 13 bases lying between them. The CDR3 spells CSAPAEGHNEQFF. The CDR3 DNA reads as TGCAGTGCTCCGGCGGAGGGCCACAATGAGCAGTTCTTC.

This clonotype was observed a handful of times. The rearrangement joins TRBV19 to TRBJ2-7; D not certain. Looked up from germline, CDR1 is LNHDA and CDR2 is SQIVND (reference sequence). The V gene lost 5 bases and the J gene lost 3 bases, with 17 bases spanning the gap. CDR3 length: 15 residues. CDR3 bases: TGTGCCAGTAGTGAAACCGGGTCTAGAATCTACGAGCAGTACTTC. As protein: CASSETGSRIYEQYF.

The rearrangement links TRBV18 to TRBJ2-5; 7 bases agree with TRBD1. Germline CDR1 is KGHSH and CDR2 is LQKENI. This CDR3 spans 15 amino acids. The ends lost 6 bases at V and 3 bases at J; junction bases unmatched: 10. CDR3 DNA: TGTGCCAGCTCGCTGGCCGGGACAGCGAAAGAGACCCAGTACTTC. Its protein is CASSLAGTAKETQYF.